Below are 15 T cell receptor beta chains sequenced from a single sample in a study of cytomegalovirus exposure and HLA in healthy donors. Clones were read by immunoSEQ multiplex PCR, and TCRdb kept only the in-frame ones, dropping some. The sample records about 220,000 clones, roughly 88% being singletons. The sample was PBMCs. Source of these receptors: a woman in her 30s in good health and CMV-seropositive.

The V and J genes are TRBV30 and TRBJ2-1, with 10 bases identical to TRBD2. This CDR3 is built from 17 residues. J was trimmed by 8 bases and V by 0 bases; bases with no gene match: 13. CDR1 and CDR2 from the germline V gene are GTSNPN and SVGIG (reference sequence). CDR3 sequence reads: CAWSVPIQREGSDEQFF. The DNA of the CDR3 is TGTGCCTGGAGTGTACCCATCCAGCGGGAGGGATCGGATGAGCAGTTCTTC. Complete variable domain (other parts from reference TRBV30 and TRBJ2-1): SQTIHQWPATLVQPVGSPLSLECTVEGTSNPNLYWYRQAAGRGLQLLFYSVGIGQISSEVPQNLSASRPQDRQFILSSKKLLLSDSGFYLCAWSVPIQREGSDEQFFGPGTRLTVL.

J is TRBJ1-4 and V is TRBV11-2, with D hard to call. Germline CDR1 SGHAT, CDR2 FQNNGV. This CDR3 region has 15 residues. The ends were cut back, 4 bases at V and 0 bases at J, with 9 bases in the middle. The DNA of the CDR3 is TGTGCCAGCAGCTCGGACGGTGCAACTAATGAAAAACTGTTTTTT. This gives the protein CASSSDGATNEKLFF.

This clone was counted between two and nine times. V usage is TRBV7-2 and J usage is TRBJ2-1, with 15 nucleotides matching TRBD2. This CDR3 has 16 amino acids. CDR1 is SGHTA, CDR2 FQGNSA, per germline. The ends lost 5 bases at V and 10 bases at J; junction bases unmatched: 9. This chain's CDR3 is CASSPIGLAGGPEQFF. Written as DNA, the CDR3 is TGTGCCAGCAGCCCGATCGGACTAGCGGGAGGGCCGGAGCAGTTCTTC.

CDR3 nucleotides: TGCGCCAGCAGCTTGGAACTCAACAATGAGCAGTTCTTC. Its translation: CASSLELNNEQFF. The chain carries TRBV5-1 and TRBJ2-1, with D unresolved. Deletions cut 0 bases from V and 5 bases from J, with 6 bases between. Germline V lookup: CDR1 SGHRS, CDR2 YFSETQ. This CDR3 has 13 residues.

The chain links TRBV6-5 to TRBJ1-2; D is ambiguous. Trimming took off 0 bases at V and 8 bases at J, with 10 bases between the two ends. CDR3 length equals 13 residues. CDR1 and CDR2 from the germline V gene are MNHEY and SVGAGI. CDR3 sequence: CASSYSRNSGYTF. The CDR3 DNA reads as TGTGCCAGCAGTTACTCTCGGAATTCGGGCTACACCTTC.

V is TRBV4-1 and J is TRBJ2-1; 7 bases align to TRBD2. Per the germline V gene, CDR1 is MGHRA and CDR2 is YSYEKL. V gave up 3 bases and J gave up 5 bases; unmatched junction bases: 4. The CDR3 is 14 residues long. DNA for the CDR3: TGCGCCAGCAGCCAGACTAGCCTCAACAATGAGCAGTTCTTC. This translates into CASSQTSLNNEQFF.

This rearrangement joins TRBV30 to TRBJ1-5, with D possibly being TRBD1 (5 bases). Trimming left V 7 bases short and J 6 bases short, with 22 bases between. CDR3 size: 15 residues. Looked up from germline, CDR1 is GTSNPN and CDR2 is SVGIG (reference sequence). The CDR3 nucleotides read TGTGCCTTCAACTCCGGGACCACGAGCGGTCAGCCCCAGCATTTT. This codes for CAFNSGTTSGQPQHF.

This chain uses TRBV4-1 with TRBJ2-7; 7 positions match TRBD2. Germline-derived CDR1 and CDR2 are MGHRA and YSYEKL. J was trimmed by 3 bases and V by 4 bases; bases with no gene match: 9. CDR3 length equals 15 residues. Here the CDR3 DNA reads TGCGCCAGCAGCCCCTTCCCTAGCGGACTCTACGAGCAGTACTTC. It yields the protein CASSPFPSGLYEQYF.

This rearrangement joins TRBV19 to TRBJ2-7, with 9 bases aligning to TRBD1. Trimming at V came to 3 bases and at J to 1 base, leaving 7 bases not matched to a gene. The CDR3 sequence is 16 residues long. Per germline, CDR1 LNHDA and CDR2 SQIVND (reference sequence). The CDR3 nucleotides read TGTGCCAGTAGTATTTATGCCGGGACAGGGTCCTACGAGCAGTACTTC. Translated: CASSIYAGTGSYEQYF.

V usage is TRBV9 and J usage is TRBJ2-1; 10 bases map to TRBD2. This CDR3 is 15 amino acids long. V lost 0 bases, J lost 4 bases, and 1 base stayed unmatched. Germline loops: CDR1 SGDLS, CDR2 YYNGEE. CDR3 in DNA: TGTGCCAGCAGCGTAGGGACTAGCGGTTACAATGAGCAGTTCTTC. This codes for CASSVGTSGYNEQFF.

The CDR3 is CASSEGLNTEAFF. The DNA for the CDR3 is TGTGCCAGCTCCGAGGGGCTGAACACTGAAGCTTTCTTT. This chain links TRBV18 with TRBJ1-1; a possible D gene is TRBD1 (5 bases). CDR1 and CDR2 from the germline V gene are KGHSH and LQKENI. The CDR3 is 13 amino acids. The ends were cut back, 6 bases at V and 0 bases at J, with 8 bases in the middle.

The V call is TRBV6-1, the J call TRBJ1-1; no reliable D call. V lost 5 bases, J lost 3 bases, and 7 bases lay in between. This CDR3 is built from 12 residues. Germline assignment: CDR1 MNHNS and CDR2 SASEGT. CDR3 sequence (DNA): TGTGCCAGCAGTCGGACTGACACTGAAGCTTTCTTT. Translation gives CASSRTDTEAFF.

CDR3 DNA sequence: TGTGCCACCAGCAGATTTATCGCGGACGAGCAGTACTTC. Translation gives CATSRFIADEQYF. The chain combines TRBV15 with TRBJ2-7; D remains ambiguous. The ends were cut back, 2 bases at V and 5 bases at J, with 10 bases in the middle. From germline, CDR1 is LNHNV and CDR2 YYDKDF (reference sequence). The CDR3 is 13 amino acids.

This clone was recorded only once. This rearrangement joins TRBV28 to TRBJ1-5, with TRBD1 matching over 8 bases. The V and J ends lost 7 bases and 4 bases, in that order; junction bases with no gene match: 9. The CDR3 sequence is 15 residues long. Germline lookup yields CDR1 MDHEN and CDR2 SYDVKM. In nucleotides, the CDR3 is TGTGCCAGCAACCCCGGACAGGGACGTAATCAGCCCCAGCATTTT. It translates to CASNPGQGRNQPQHF.

The CDR3 here is CASSYSIGAGTEAFF. In DNA, the CDR3 is TGTGCCAGCAGTTACTCGATAGGGGCGGGCACTGAAGCTTTCTTT. The J gene is TRBJ1-1, the V gene TRBV6-5, with D possibly matching TRBD1 (5 bases). There are 15 residues in the CDR3. Trimming removed 0 bases at V and 4 bases at J, with 12 bases between. Per germline, CDR1 MNHEY and CDR2 SVGAGI.